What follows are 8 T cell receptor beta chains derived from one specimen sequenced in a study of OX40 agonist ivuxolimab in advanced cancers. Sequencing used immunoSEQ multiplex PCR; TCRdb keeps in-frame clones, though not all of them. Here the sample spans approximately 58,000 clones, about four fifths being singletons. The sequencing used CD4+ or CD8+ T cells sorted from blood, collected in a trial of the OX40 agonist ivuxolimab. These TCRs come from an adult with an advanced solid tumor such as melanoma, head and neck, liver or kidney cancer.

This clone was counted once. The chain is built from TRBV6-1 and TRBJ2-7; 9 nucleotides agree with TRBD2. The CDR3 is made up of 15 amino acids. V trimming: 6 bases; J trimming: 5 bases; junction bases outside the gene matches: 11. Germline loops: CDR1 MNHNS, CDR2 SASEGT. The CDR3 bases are TGTGCCAGCAGATCTTTAGGCGGGGGGGTCAACGAGCAGTACTTC. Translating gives CASRSLGGGVNEQYF.

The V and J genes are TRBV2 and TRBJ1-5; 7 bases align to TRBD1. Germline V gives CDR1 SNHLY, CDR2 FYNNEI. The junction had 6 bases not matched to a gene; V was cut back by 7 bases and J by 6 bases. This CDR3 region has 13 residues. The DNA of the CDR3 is TGTGCCAGCACCACAGGGGTTGGTCAGCCCCAGCATTTT. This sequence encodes CASTTGVGQPQHF.

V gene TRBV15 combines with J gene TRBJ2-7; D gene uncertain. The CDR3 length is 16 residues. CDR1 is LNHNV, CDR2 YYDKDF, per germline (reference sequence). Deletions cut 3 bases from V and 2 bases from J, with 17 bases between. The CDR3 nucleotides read TGTGCCACCAGCAGGGACCGATTTGGGGTAACCTACGAGCAGTACTTC. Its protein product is CATSRDRFGVTYEQYF.

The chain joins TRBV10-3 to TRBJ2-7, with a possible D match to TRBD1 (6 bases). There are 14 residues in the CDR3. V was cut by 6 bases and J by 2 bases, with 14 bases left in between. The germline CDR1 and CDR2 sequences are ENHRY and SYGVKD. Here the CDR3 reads CAIRAGAAAYEQYF. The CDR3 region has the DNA TGTGCCATCAGAGCAGGGGCGGCGGCCTACGAGCAGTACTTC.

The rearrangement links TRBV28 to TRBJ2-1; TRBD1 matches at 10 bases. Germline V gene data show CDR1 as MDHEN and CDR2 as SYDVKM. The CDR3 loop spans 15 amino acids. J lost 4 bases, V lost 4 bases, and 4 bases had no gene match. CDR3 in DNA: TGTGCCAGCAGTTCCGGGACAGGGGATTACAATGAGCAGTTCTTC. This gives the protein CASSSGTGDYNEQFF. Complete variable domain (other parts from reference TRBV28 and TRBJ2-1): DVKVTQSSRYLVKRTGEKVFLECVQDMDHENMFWYRQDPGLGLRLIYFSYDVKMKEKGDIPEGYSVSREKKERFSLILESASTNQTSMYLCASSSGTGDYNEQFFGPGTRLTVL.

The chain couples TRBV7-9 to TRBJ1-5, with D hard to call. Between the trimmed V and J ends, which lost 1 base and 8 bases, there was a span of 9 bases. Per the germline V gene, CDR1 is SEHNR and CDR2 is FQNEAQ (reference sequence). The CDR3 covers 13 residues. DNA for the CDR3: TGTGCCAGCAGCTTAGATTCTTTCAAGCCCCAGCATTTT. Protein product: CASSLDSFKPQHF.

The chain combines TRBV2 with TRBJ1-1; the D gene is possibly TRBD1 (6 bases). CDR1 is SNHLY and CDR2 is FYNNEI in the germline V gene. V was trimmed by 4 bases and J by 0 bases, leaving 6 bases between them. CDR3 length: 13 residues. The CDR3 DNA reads TGTGCCAGCAGTGGGGACATGAACACTGAAGCTTTCTTT. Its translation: CASSGDMNTEAFF.

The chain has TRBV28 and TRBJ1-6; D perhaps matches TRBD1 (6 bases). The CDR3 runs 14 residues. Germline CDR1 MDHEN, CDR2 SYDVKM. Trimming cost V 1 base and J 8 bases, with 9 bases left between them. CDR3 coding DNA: TGTGCCAGCAGTTTATCCAACAGGGATTCACCCCTCCACTTT. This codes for CASSLSNRDSPLHF.